This section outlines one TCR beta chain sequence together with its context. Its target is not known. V lost 1 base and J 6 bases, leaving 16 bases between the germline ends. The CDR3 is made up of 15 amino acids. Germline assignment: CDR1 SQVTM and CDR2 ANQGSEA. Once RNA had been extracted, it was reverse transcribed into cDNA to act as the sequencing template. Using immunoSEQ multiplex PCR, the repertoire was profiled, and TCRdb retains in-frame clones only, with some absent. The repertoire consists of around 250,000 clones, with roughly two thirds occurring once and the leading ten covering around 1.2%. These data come from a study of CD8+ T cells in alopecia areata. Study overall: Those treated were given oral tofacitinib at 5 to 10 mg twice daily.

The study, taken as a whole, reports: When scalp samples are sequenced, resident alphabeta T cells of normal skin are also captured.

The sequence was obtained from a human donor with alopecia areata. The chain couples TRBV29-1 to TRBJ2-1; D gene unclear. Source: CD4+ T cells sorted from blood, taken at week 0. The CDR3 region is CSVEGLGNKRNEQFF. In nucleotides, the CDR3 is TGCAGCGTTGAAGGTCTGGGGAACAAGCGCAATGAGCAGTTCTTC.